This record looks at one TCR beta chain sequence and its context. Antigen unknown. The data belong to a study of vaccination and CD4 T cells after COVID-19. Sequencing of DNA taken from cultured CD4+ T cells relied on the Oncomine TCR Beta short-read assay. TCRdb re-derived calls from the PCR reads in MiXCR, one entry per CDR3 protein. Seen here are about 15,000 distinct CDR3 sequences, about 47% observed once, and the top ten hold approximately 16%. The sample's treatment: roughly 10-day PBMC culture with coronavirus spike peptide pools or control peptides (ViraFEST assay). The germline V gene encodes CDR1 SGHNT and CDR2 YYREEE (reference sequence). The CDR3 loop spans 13 amino acids. Trimming shortened V by 0 bases and J by 9 bases, and 10 bases separated the two germline ends.

The clonotype was recovered from a human donor who had recovered from COVID-19. Sequencing used CD4+ T cells from blood, cultured in vitro. The chain carries TRBV5-4 and TRBJ2-1; D remains ambiguous. DNA for the CDR3: TGTGCCAGCAGCTTGGGACTGACATTTGAGCAGTTCTTC. Translating it yields CASSLGLTFEQFF.